This T cell receptor beta chain emerged from a study of Tregs in tolerant kidney transplant recipients. Produced via immunoSEQ multiplex PCR; TCRdb's table is partial and in-frame only. The data contain approximately 90,000 clones, approximately 90% of them singletons. Thawed PBMCs were FACS-sorted into unstimulated CD4+CD25+CD127- regulatory T cells, CD4+CD25- non-regulatory cells, CD4 and CD8 cells. With regard to this clone: Its antigen is still unknown.

Study findings and constraints: Few patients were studied, so findings need validation in larger groups. Expanding Tregs on activated donor B cells appeared to best identify donor-specific TCRbeta clones.

Germline V gives CDR1 SQVTM, CDR2 ANQGSEA. This CDR3 has 13 residues. V lost 5 bases to trimming and J lost 3 bases; unmatched junction nucleotides: 3. The chain links TRBV29-1 to TRBJ2-7; 11 bases are a match to TRBD1. This clonotype was sampled from a human donor in good health. Material for sequencing was CD8+ T cells from blood. CDR3 sequence reads: CSVRTGGGYEQYF. CDR3 sequence (DNA): TGCAGCGTTAGGACAGGGGGCGGCTACGAGCAGTACTTC.